What follows are 14 T cell receptor beta chains derived from one specimen sequenced in a study of shared clonotypes between healthy human individuals. In the naive CD8 group, cells lacked CD45RO and were positively selected for CCR7, so terminally differentiated effector memory CD45RA+ cells were left out. Data came from immunoSEQ multiplex PCR; TCRdb stores just in-frame clones and leaves some out. Of about 2,200,000 clones listed, about 92% are singletons. What was sequenced was naive CD8+ T cells from PBMCs. Receptors originate from a man younger than 35 in good health. Some clones in this sample may be carry-over from other donors' samples.

V is TRBV28 and J is TRBJ1-1; tentatively, D is TRBD1 (5 bases). This CDR3 comprises 13 residues. Germline CDR1 and CDR2: MDHEN and SYDVKM. V gave up 8 bases and J gave up 7 bases, with 17 bases separating them. CDR3: CASGDSGNGEAFF. CDR3 sequence (DNA): TGTGCCAGCGGTGACAGCGGCAACGGTGAAGCTTTCTTT.

In the case of this clone: The sample has other DNA sequences that encode this CDR3 too. V gene TRBV27 combines with J gene TRBJ2-7, with 8 positions matching TRBD2. Germline-derived CDR1 and CDR2 are MNHEY and SMNVEV (reference sequence). CDR3 length equals 14 residues. J lost 6 bases, V lost 2 bases, and 6 bases had no gene match. CDR3 DNA sequence: TGTGCCAGCAGTTTAGGAGCGGGAGCGGGCGAGCAGTACTTC. It translates to CASSLGAGAGEQYF.

Points on this clone: At one boundary the junction diverges from the germline segment, which might be a read error. The gene calls are TRBV7-2 and TRBJ2-4; the match to TRBD2 covers 11 bases. In germline, CDR1 is SGHTA, CDR2 FQGNSA. CDR3 size: 19 residues. The CDR3 nucleotides are TGTGCCAGCAGCCTAGCCCCAATTAGACTAGCGGGGCCAGAAAACATTCAGTACTTC. Its translation is CASSLAPIRLAGPENIQYF.

J is TRBJ2-1 and V is TRBV28, with TRBD1 identical over 7 bases. V was clipped by 6 bases and J by 8 bases; unmatched bases: 10. In germline, CDR1 is MDHEN, CDR2 SYDVKM. This CDR3 has 14 amino acids. CDR3 nucleotide sequence: TGTGCCAGCAGGTCCCGACAGGGTGTCTATGAGCAGTTCTTC. Protein sequence: CASRSRQGVYEQFF. Combining the CDR3 with reference TRBV28 and TRBJ2-1 gives the whole variable domain DVKVTQSSRYLVKRTGEKVFLECVQDMDHENMFWYRQDPGLGLRLIYFSYDVKMKEKGDIPEGYSVSREKKERFSLILESASTNQTSMYLCASRSRQGVYEQFFGPGTRLTVL.

V gene TRBV7-6 combines with J gene TRBJ2-3; 8 bases are shared with TRBD2. Germline V CDR1 and CDR2: SGHVS, FNYEAQ. The CDR3 is 17 amino acids. Germline trimming cut 5 bases from V and 0 bases from J; bases unmatched to any gene: 10. CDR3 region: CASSPLAGRASTDTQYF. CDR3 in DNA: TGTGCCAGCAGCCCGCTAGCGGGTCGGGCTAGCACAGATACGCAGTATTTT.

This clone showed up just once. The V and J genes are TRBV27 and TRBJ2-3, with D possibly being TRBD2 (7 bases). V lost 7 bases and J lost 2, with 13 bases in between. The CDR3 has 14 residues. The germline V gene encodes CDR1 MNHEY and CDR2 SMNVEV (reference sequence). The CDR3 reads CASKGRGLTDTQYF. The DNA for the CDR3 is TGTGCCAGCAAAGGGCGGGGGCTCACAGATACGCAGTATTTT.

This clone was counted a single time. This chain links TRBV25-1 with TRBJ2-7; no clear D gene. The V gene's germline CDR1 is MGHDK and CDR2 SYGVNS. CDR3 length: 13 amino acids. Trimming removed 1 base from V and 2 bases from J, with 6 bases in between. In nucleotides, the CDR3 is TGTGCCAGCAGTGAATCTCCGACCTACGAGCAGTACTTC. As protein: CASSESPTYEQYF.

The chain is built from TRBV10-3 and TRBJ2-3, with TRBD2 identical over 10 bases. Trimming at V came to 11 bases and at J to 3 bases, leaving 11 bases not matched to a gene. CDR3 size: 15 residues. Germline V CDR1 and CDR2: ENHRY, SYGVKD. DNA for the CDR3: TGTGCCCTTAGGACTAGCGGAGATGTTACAGATACGCAGTATTTT. Translating it yields CALRTSGDVTDTQYF.

The chain joins TRBV4-1 to TRBJ2-3; 8 bases map to TRBD2. The CDR3 has 17 residues. CDR1 MGHRA and CDR2 YSYEKL come from the germline V gene. The V gene end was trimmed by 0 bases and the J gene end by 0 bases; junction bases not matched to a gene: 5. The CDR3 spells CASSQDIREGSTDTQYF. The DNA of the CDR3 is TGCGCCAGCAGCCAAGATATCCGGGAGGGTAGCACAGATACGCAGTATTTT.

The chain joins TRBV29-1 to TRBJ2-1; D unclear. With 7 bases removed from V and 0 bases from J, the gap between germline ends came to 10 bases. This CDR3 contains 13 residues. CDR1 and CDR2 from the germline V gene are SQVTM and ANQGSEA. CDR3 nucleotides: TGCAGCGCGGACGCGAGCTCCTACAATGAGCAGTTCTTC. It yields the protein CSADASSYNEQFF.

The chain employs TRBV5-6 and TRBJ2-3, with D uncertain. The germline V and J ends were trimmed by 2 bases and 4 bases, with 5 bases remaining between them. This CDR3 is 12 amino acids long. In germline, CDR1 is SGHDT, CDR2 YYEEEE. In DNA form, the CDR3 reads TGTGCCAGCAGCTTCATTGCAGATACGCAGTATTTT. Amino acid sequence: CASSFIADTQYF.

With respect to this clone: The same CDR3 can be traced to other DNA sequences in this sample. For the CDR3, the DNA is TGTGCCAGCACCCCCCTTGGGTACAATGAGCAGTTCTTC. It encodes CASTPLGYNEQFF. The chain is built from TRBV28 and TRBJ2-1; D is undetermined. The germline CDR1 and CDR2 sequences are MDHEN and SYDVKM. This CDR3 has 13 amino acids. The ends were cut back, 7 bases at V and 4 bases at J, with 11 bases in the middle.

V usage is TRBV28 and J usage is TRBJ2-2; D is unclear. Germline V CDR1 and CDR2: MDHEN, SYDVKM. The V end was cut by 5 bases, the J end by 6 bases, with 16 bases between. The CDR3 covers 15 residues. The CDR3 reads CASSQFLYRAGELFF. The CDR3, as DNA: TGTGCCAGCAGTCAATTCCTATACCGAGCCGGGGAGCTGTTTTTT.

The rearrangement uses TRBV10-1 and TRBJ1-5, with unresolved D. With 2 bases removed from V and 9 bases from J, the gap between germline ends came to 5 bases. Germline-derived CDR1 and CDR2 are WNHNN and SYGVQD (reference sequence). The length of the CDR3 is 11 residues. The CDR3 sequence: CASSEMVPQHF. The CDR3 coding sequence is TGCGCCAGCAGTGAGATGGTGCCCCAGCATTTT.